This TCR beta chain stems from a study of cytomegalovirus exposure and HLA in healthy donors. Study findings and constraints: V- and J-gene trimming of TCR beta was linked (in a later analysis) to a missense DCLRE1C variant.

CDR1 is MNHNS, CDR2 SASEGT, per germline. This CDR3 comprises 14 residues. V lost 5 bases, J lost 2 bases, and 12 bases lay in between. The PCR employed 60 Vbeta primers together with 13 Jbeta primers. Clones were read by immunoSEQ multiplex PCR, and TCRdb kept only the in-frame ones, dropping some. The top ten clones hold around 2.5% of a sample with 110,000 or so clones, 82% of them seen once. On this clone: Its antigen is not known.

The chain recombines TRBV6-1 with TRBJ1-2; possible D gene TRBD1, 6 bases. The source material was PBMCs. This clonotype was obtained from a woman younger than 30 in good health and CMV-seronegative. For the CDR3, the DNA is TGTGCCAGCAGTCCATCCGGGACAAACTATGGCTACACCTTC. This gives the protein CASSPSGTNYGYTF.